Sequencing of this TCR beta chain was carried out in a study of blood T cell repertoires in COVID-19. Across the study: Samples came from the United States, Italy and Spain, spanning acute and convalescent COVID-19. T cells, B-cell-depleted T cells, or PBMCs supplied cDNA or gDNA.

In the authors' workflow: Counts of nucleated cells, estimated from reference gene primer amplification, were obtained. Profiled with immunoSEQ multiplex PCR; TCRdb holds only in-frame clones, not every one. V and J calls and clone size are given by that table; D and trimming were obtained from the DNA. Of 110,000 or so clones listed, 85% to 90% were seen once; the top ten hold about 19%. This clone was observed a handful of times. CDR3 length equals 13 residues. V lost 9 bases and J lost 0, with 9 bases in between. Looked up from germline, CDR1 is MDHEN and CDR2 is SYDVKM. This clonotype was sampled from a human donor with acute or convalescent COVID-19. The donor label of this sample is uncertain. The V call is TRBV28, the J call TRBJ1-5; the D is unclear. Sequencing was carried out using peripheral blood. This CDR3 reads CARQPYSNQPQHF. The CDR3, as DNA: TGTGCCAGACAGCCATATAGCAATCAGCCCCAGCATTTT.